One T cell receptor beta chain is described in this entry. TCRdb ran MiXCR on the RT-PCR reads and lists one entry per CDR3 protein. The sample yields about 520,000 distinct CDR3 sequences, approximately 7.3% seen once. The data derive from a study of response to subunit inactivated influenza vaccine. The sample consisted of PBMCs from blood, taken less than 30 months after vaccination. The TCR was taken from a man aged 50 to 69 who received an inactivated influenza vaccine.

The CDR3 sequence is CSAARDRYEQYF. Here the CDR3 DNA reads TGCAGTGCGGCCCGGGACAGATACGAGCAGTACTTC. The rearrangement links TRBV20-1 to TRBJ2-7; 7 bases fit TRBD1. Trimming at V came to 6 bases and at J to 4 bases, leaving 6 bases not matched to a gene. This CDR3 spans 12 amino acids. The V gene's germline CDR1 is DFQATT and CDR2 SNEGSKA (reference sequence).